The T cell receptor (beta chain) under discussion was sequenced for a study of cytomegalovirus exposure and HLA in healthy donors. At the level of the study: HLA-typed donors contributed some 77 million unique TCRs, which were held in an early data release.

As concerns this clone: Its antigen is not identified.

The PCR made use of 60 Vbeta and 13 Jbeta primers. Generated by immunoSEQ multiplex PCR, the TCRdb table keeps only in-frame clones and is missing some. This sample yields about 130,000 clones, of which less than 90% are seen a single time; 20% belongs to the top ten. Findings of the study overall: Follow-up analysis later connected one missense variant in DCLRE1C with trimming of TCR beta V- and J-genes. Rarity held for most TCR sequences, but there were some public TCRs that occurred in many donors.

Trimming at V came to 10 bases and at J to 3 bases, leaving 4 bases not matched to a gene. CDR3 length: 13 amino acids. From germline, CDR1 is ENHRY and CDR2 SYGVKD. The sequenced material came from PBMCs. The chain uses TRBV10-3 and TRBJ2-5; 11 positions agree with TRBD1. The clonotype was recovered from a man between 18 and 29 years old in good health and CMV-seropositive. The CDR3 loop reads CATGTGGEETQYF. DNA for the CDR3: TGTGCCACAGGGACAGGGGGAGAAGAGACCCAGTACTTC.